These T cell receptor beta chains were read from a single sample in a study of OX40 agonist ivuxolimab in advanced cancers. Repertoires were generated with immunoSEQ multiplex PCR, while TCRdb's copy carries only in-frame clones and drops some. Of about 33,000 clones listed, roughly nine tenths are singletons. Here the sequenced sample was CD4+ or CD8+ T cells sorted from blood, taken in a trial of the OX40 agonist ivuxolimab. The origin of the receptors is an adult with an advanced solid tumor such as melanoma, head and neck, liver or kidney cancer. Both conserved end residues are part of each CDR3. The order of the fields is clone size, D gene, J gene, V gene, CDR3 DNA, CDR3 protein. A D gene is named only where the DNA matches it firmly. Clone size, where shown, is once, few, many, or a class for clones that have expanded.

abundance: NA; d_gene: NA; j_gene: TRBJ1-4; v_gene: TRBV10-3; CDR3nt: TGTGCCATCAGTAATACTGCAAGGGGAATGCGTAATGAAAAACTGTTTTTT; CDR3aa: CAISNTARGMRNEKLFF
abundance: NA; d_gene: NA; j_gene: TRBJ2-7; v_gene: TRBV2; CDR3nt: TGTGCCAGCAACCCATCGGCGGTGTTAGGCTTCGAGCAGTACTTC; CDR3aa: CASNPSAVLGFEQYF
abundance: NA; d_gene: TRBD1; j_gene: TRBJ2-2; v_gene: TRBV19; CDR3nt: TGTGCCAGTAGTAGGGACAGGGACACCGGGGAGCTGTTTTTT; CDR3aa: CASSRDRDTGELFF
abundance: once; d_gene: NA; j_gene: TRBJ2-5; v_gene: TRBV11-1; CDR3nt: TGTGCCAGCAGCTCAACAGGGTTACAAGAGACCCAGTACTTC; CDR3aa: CASSSTGLQETQYF
abundance: NA; d_gene: NA; j_gene: TRBJ2-1; v_gene: TRBV10-1; CDR3nt: TGCGCCAGCAGTGAATTCTGGGAAAATGAGCAGTTCTTC; CDR3aa: CASSEFWENEQFF
abundance: NA; d_gene: NA; j_gene: TRBJ2-5; v_gene: TRBV9; CDR3nt: TGTGCCAGCAGCGTAGGGACCGTAGTCGAGACCCAGTACTTC; CDR3aa: CASSVGTVVETQYF
abundance: NA; d_gene: NA; j_gene: TRBJ1-2; v_gene: TRBV4-1; CDR3nt: TGCGCCAGCACCCTCAAGTCAGGGAACCCTGGGGGCTACACCTTC; CDR3aa: CASTLKSGNPGGYTF
abundance: once; d_gene: NA; j_gene: TRBJ1-4; v_gene: TRBV5-6; CDR3nt: TGTGCCAGCAGACGAACAGGGCTTAATGAAAAACTGTTTTTT; CDR3aa: CASRRTGLNEKLFF
abundance: NA; d_gene: TRBD1; j_gene: TRBJ1-1; v_gene: TRBV6-6; CDR3nt: TGTGCCAGCAGTTTCGACAGGGGCACGGCTTTCTTT; CDR3aa: CASSFDRGTAFF
abundance: NA; d_gene: NA; j_gene: TRBJ2-2; v_gene: TRBV5-1; CDR3nt: TGCGCCAGCAGCTTGGTAGGTCAGGGCGCGAACACCGGGGAGCTGTTTTTT; CDR3aa: CASSLVGQGANTGELFF
abundance: NA; d_gene: NA; j_gene: TRBJ1-1; v_gene: TRBV6-1; CDR3nt: TGTGCCAGCAGTGTAGGCGGCAGCACTGAAGCTTTCTTT; CDR3aa: CASSVGGSTEAFF
abundance: few; d_gene: NA; j_gene: TRBJ2-1; v_gene: TRBV7-6; CDR3nt: TGTGCCAGCAGCTTAGGGGACGGACACAATGAGCAGTTCTTC; CDR3aa: CASSLGDGHNEQFF
abundance: few; d_gene: TRBD1; j_gene: TRBJ1-3; v_gene: TRBV11-3; CDR3nt: TGTGCCAGCAGCCCAGGACAGGGCCCTGGAAACACCATATATTTT; CDR3aa: CASSPGQGPGNTIYF
abundance: NA; d_gene: NA; j_gene: TRBJ2-3; v_gene: TRBV7-9; CDR3nt: TGTGCCAGCAGCTTACGGGCAGGGCTGGGGGATACGCAGTATTTT; CDR3aa: CASSLRAGLGDTQYF
abundance: NA; d_gene: NA; j_gene: TRBJ1-5; v_gene: TRBV9; CDR3nt: TGTGCCAGCAGCGTTGAGGGGTTGAGGGATCAGCCCCAGCATTTT; CDR3aa: CASSVEGLRDQPQHF
abundance: once; d_gene: NA; j_gene: TRBJ1-1; v_gene: TRBV5-1; CDR3nt: TGCGCCAGCAGCCCAGGACAGTACCAGCTTCGGACTGAAGCTTTCTTT; CDR3aa: CASSPGQYQLRTEAFF
abundance: NA; d_gene: TRBD1; j_gene: TRBJ2-1; v_gene: TRBV4-3; CDR3nt: TGCGCCAGCAGCCCAGACAGGGGTGAGCAGTTCTTC; CDR3aa: CASSPDRGEQFF
abundance: NA; d_gene: NA; j_gene: TRBJ2-1; v_gene: TRBV2; CDR3nt: TGTGCCAGCAGTGAGTCCAGCGGCGGGCTGTCCGCTACAGACGAGCAGTTCTTC; CDR3aa: CASSESSGGLSATDEQFF
abundance: NA; d_gene: NA; j_gene: TRBJ2-3; v_gene: TRBV5-3; CDR3nt: TGTGCCAGAAGCTGCCCGCCGGACTCGCGGATGACAGATACGCAGTATTTT; CDR3aa: CARSCPPDSRMTDTQYF
abundance: NA; d_gene: NA; j_gene: TRBJ2-2; v_gene: TRBV19; CDR3nt: TGTGCCAGTAGTAGCAGGGAAGGCGGGGAGCTGTTTTTT; CDR3aa: CASSSREGGELFF
abundance: once; d_gene: NA; j_gene: TRBJ1-3; v_gene: TRBV7-2; CDR3nt: TGTGCCAGCAGCTTAGGGGGGGCTGACACCATATATTTT; CDR3aa: CASSLGGADTIYF
abundance: NA; d_gene: NA; j_gene: TRBJ2-7; v_gene: TRBV28; CDR3nt: TGTGCCAGCTCAAGACCTGCCTACGAGCAGTACTTC; CDR3aa: CASSRPAYEQYF
abundance: NA; d_gene: NA; j_gene: TRBJ2-7; v_gene: TRBV6-5; CDR3nt: TGTGCCATCTCAAGGGGATTAGCGAGGGGCGAGCAGTACTTC; CDR3aa: CAISRGLARGEQYF
abundance: NA; d_gene: TRBD1; j_gene: TRBJ1-1; v_gene: TRBV7-8; CDR3nt: TGTGCCAGCAGCTCGGGGACAGGGACCACTGAAGCTTTCTTT; CDR3aa: CASSSGTGTTEAFF
abundance: NA; d_gene: TRBD2; j_gene: TRBJ2-3; v_gene: TRBV2; CDR3nt: TGTGCCAGCACCCCTAGCGGTTATGATACGCAGTATTTT; CDR3aa: CASTPSGYDTQYF
abundance: NA; d_gene: TRBD2; j_gene: TRBJ2-3; v_gene: TRBV27; CDR3nt: TGTGCCAGCAGTTCCCTGGTCCTAGCGGGAGGTACAGATACGCAGTATTTT; CDR3aa: CASSSLVLAGGTDTQYF
abundance: NA; d_gene: NA; j_gene: TRBJ1-1; v_gene: TRBV5-6; CDR3nt: TGTGCCAGCAGCTTCTTAGGGGGAGGAAGTAGCACTGAAGCTTTCTTT; CDR3aa: CASSFLGGGSSTEAFF
abundance: NA; d_gene: NA; j_gene: TRBJ2-7; v_gene: TRBV9; CDR3nt: TGTGCCAGCAGCGTAGCTCTTGGGGACGAGCAGTACTTC; CDR3aa: CASSVALGDEQYF
abundance: NA; d_gene: TRBD1; j_gene: TRBJ1-3; v_gene: TRBV9; CDR3nt: TGTGCCAGCAGCCCAAGACAGGGTGGAAACACCATATATTTT; CDR3aa: CASSPRQGGNTIYF
abundance: NA; d_gene: NA; j_gene: TRBJ1-1; v_gene: TRBV5-4; CDR3nt: TGTGCCAGCAGCTTGGCCAGGGAGGACACTGAAGCTTTCTTT; CDR3aa: CASSLAREDTEAFF
abundance: NA; d_gene: NA; j_gene: TRBJ1-5; v_gene: TRBV18; CDR3nt: TGTGCCAGCTCACCACCGGGAACAGGGATTCAGCCCCAGCATTTT; CDR3aa: CASSPPGTGIQPQHF
abundance: NA; d_gene: NA; j_gene: TRBJ2-2; v_gene: TRBV5-1; CDR3nt: TGCGCCAGCAGCTTGGACAGCAAACCCACCGGGGAGCTGTTTTTT; CDR3aa: CASSLDSKPTGELFF
abundance: NA; d_gene: TRBD2; j_gene: TRBJ2-3; v_gene: TRBV19; CDR3nt: TGTGCCAGTAGTATAGATCCGGCGGGGGGTTCCGATACGCAGTATTTT; CDR3aa: CASSIDPAGGSDTQYF
abundance: NA; d_gene: NA; j_gene: TRBJ1-3; v_gene: TRBV6-4; CDR3nt: TGTGCCAGCAGTAAAGATGAGGGAAACACCATATATTTT; CDR3aa: CASSKDEGNTIYF
abundance: NA; d_gene: TRBD1; j_gene: TRBJ2-3; v_gene: TRBV10-3; CDR3nt: TGTGCCATCAGGACAGGGTTCTCCACAGATACGCAGTATTTT; CDR3aa: CAIRTGFSTDTQYF
abundance: NA; d_gene: NA; j_gene: TRBJ2-3; v_gene: TRBV7-3; CDR3nt: TGTGCCAGCAGCACATCCGGGACTTTCACAGATACGCAGTATTTT; CDR3aa: CASSTSGTFTDTQYF
abundance: NA; d_gene: NA; j_gene: TRBJ2-2; v_gene: TRBV30; CDR3nt: TGTGCCTGGAGTGGTTTAAGGGCCCTCGGGGAGCTGTTTTTT; CDR3aa: CAWSGLRALGELFF
abundance: NA; d_gene: TRBD2; j_gene: TRBJ2-1; v_gene: TRBV5-1; CDR3nt: TGCGCCAGCAGCACGGGACTAGCGGTCTACAATGAGCAGTTCTTC; CDR3aa: CASSTGLAVYNEQFF
abundance: NA; d_gene: NA; j_gene: TRBJ1-1; v_gene: TRBV20-1; CDR3nt: TGCAGTGCCCTCCCTACGTTCTTT; CDR3aa: CSALPTFF
abundance: NA; d_gene: NA; j_gene: TRBJ1-2; v_gene: TRBV27; CDR3nt: TGTGCCAGCAGTTTATCCTCAGGAGTAAGCTACACCTTC; CDR3aa: CASSLSSGVSYTF
abundance: NA; d_gene: NA; j_gene: TRBJ2-1; v_gene: TRBV11-2; CDR3nt: TGTGCCAGCACCCTCGACAGGTGCTCCTACAATGAGCAGTTCTTC; CDR3aa: CASTLDRCSYNEQFF
abundance: NA; d_gene: NA; j_gene: TRBJ1-2; v_gene: TRBV27; CDR3nt: TGTGCCAGCAGTTTCAGGGTTTTCGGCTATGGCTACACCTTC; CDR3aa: CASSFRVFGYGYTF
abundance: NA; d_gene: NA; j_gene: TRBJ2-7; v_gene: TRBV5-6; CDR3nt: TGTGCCAGCAGCTTGCCCAACTCCTACGAGCAGTACTTC; CDR3aa: CASSLPNSYEQYF
abundance: NA; d_gene: NA; j_gene: TRBJ2-1; v_gene: TRBV5-5; CDR3nt: TGTGCCAGCAGCCCTCACAGCGAATGGGAGCAGTTCTTC; CDR3aa: CASSPHSEWEQFF
abundance: once; d_gene: NA; j_gene: TRBJ1-1; v_gene: TRBV10-3; CDR3nt: TGTGCCACCCAATTGGGGAGAGGCACTGAAGCTTTCTTT; CDR3aa: CATQLGRGTEAFF
abundance: NA; d_gene: NA; j_gene: TRBJ2-5; v_gene: TRBV28; CDR3nt: TGTGCCAGCAGTTTACGGAGTCAAGAGACCCAGTACTTC; CDR3aa: CASSLRSQETQYF
abundance: once; d_gene: NA; j_gene: TRBJ1-2; v_gene: TRBV28; CDR3nt: TGTGCCAGCAGTTTGCAAGGTGCTGGCTACACCTTC; CDR3aa: CASSLQGAGYTF
abundance: NA; d_gene: NA; j_gene: TRBJ2-6; v_gene: TRBV19; CDR3nt: TGTGCCAGTAGTCCCGGACACTCTGGGGCCAACGTCCTGACTTTC; CDR3aa: CASSPGHSGANVLTF
abundance: few; d_gene: TRBD1; j_gene: TRBJ1-1; v_gene: TRBV29-1; CDR3nt: TGCAGCGTCCGGACAGGCCCGAACACTGAAGCTTTCTTT; CDR3aa: CSVRTGPNTEAFF
abundance: NA; d_gene: NA; j_gene: TRBJ1-1; v_gene: TRBV5-1; CDR3nt: TGCGCCAGCAGCGCACTTGGGGGTATTGAGACTGAAGCTTTCTTT; CDR3aa: CASSALGGIETEAFF
abundance: NA; d_gene: NA; j_gene: TRBJ1-1; v_gene: TRBV28; CDR3nt: TGTGCCAGCAGAACCGGCCGGGTCACTGAAGCTTTCTTT; CDR3aa: CASRTGRVTEAFF
abundance: NA; d_gene: NA; j_gene: TRBJ2-7; v_gene: TRBV7-2; CDR3nt: TGTGCCAGCAGCTTAGTCGGTCGGGGCGCAAGCTCCTACGAGCAGTACTTC; CDR3aa: CASSLVGRGASSYEQYF
abundance: few; d_gene: NA; j_gene: TRBJ2-4; v_gene: TRBV2; CDR3nt: TGTGCCAGCAGTGAAGGAAACATTCAGTACTTC; CDR3aa: CASSEGNIQYF
abundance: NA; d_gene: NA; j_gene: TRBJ1-4; v_gene: TRBV10-2; CDR3nt: TGCGCCAGCAGCGAACACAGCGCAACTAATGAAAAACTGTTTTTT; CDR3aa: CASSEHSATNEKLFF